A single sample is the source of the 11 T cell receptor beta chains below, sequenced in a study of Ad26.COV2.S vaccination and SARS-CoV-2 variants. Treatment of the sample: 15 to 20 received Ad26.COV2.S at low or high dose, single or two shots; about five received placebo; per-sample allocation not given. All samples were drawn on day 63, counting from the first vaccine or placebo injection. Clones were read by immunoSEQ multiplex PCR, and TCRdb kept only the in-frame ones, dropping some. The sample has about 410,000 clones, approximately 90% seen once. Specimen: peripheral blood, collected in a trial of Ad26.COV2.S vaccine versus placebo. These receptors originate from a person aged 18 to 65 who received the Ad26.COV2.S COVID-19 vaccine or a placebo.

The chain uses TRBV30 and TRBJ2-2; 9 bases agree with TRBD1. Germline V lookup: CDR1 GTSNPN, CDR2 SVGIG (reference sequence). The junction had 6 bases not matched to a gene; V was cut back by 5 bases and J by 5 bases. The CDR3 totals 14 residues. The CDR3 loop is CAWYRGQGTGELFF. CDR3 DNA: TGTGCCTGGTACAGGGGGCAGGGAACCGGGGAGCTGTTTTTT.

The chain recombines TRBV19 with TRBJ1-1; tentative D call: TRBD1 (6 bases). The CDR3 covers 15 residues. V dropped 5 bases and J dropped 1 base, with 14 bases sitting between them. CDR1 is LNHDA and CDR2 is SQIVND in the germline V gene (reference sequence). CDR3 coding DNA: TGTGCCAGTAGTGTCCGAACACAGGGGAACACTGAAGCTTTCTTT. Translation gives CASSVRTQGNTEAFF.

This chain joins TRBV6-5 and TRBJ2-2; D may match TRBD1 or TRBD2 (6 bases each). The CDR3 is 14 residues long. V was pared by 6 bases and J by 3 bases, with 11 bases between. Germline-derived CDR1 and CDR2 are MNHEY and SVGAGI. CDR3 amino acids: CASREGGYTGELFF. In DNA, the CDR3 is TGTGCCAGCAGAGAGGGGGGTTACACCGGGGAGCTGTTTTTT.

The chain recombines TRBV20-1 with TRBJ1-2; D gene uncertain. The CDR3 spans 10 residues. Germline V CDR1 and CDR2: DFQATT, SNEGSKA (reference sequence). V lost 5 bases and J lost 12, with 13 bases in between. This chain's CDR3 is CSAQRGVDTF. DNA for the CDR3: TGCAGTGCTCAGCGCGGGGTCGACACCTTC.

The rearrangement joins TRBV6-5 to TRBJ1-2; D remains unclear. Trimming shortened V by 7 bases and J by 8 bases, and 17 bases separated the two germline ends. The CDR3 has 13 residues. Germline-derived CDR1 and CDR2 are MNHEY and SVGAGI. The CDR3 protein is CASTPGGIEGYTF. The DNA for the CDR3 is TGTGCCAGCACCCCCGGAGGGATAGAAGGCTACACCTTC.

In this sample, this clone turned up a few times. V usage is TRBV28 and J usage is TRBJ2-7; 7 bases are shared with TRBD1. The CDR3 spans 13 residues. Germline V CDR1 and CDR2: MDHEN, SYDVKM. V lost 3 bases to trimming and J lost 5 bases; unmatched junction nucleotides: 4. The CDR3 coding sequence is TGTGCCAGCAGTTTGAACAGGGGTCACGAGCAGTACTTC. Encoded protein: CASSLNRGHEQYF.

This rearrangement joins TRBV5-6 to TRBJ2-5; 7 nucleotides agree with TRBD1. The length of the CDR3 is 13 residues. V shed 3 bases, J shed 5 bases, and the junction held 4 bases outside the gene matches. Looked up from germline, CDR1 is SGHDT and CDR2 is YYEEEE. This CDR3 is CASSYGQAETQYF. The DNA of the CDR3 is TGTGCCAGCAGCTACGGACAGGCGGAGACCCAGTACTTC.

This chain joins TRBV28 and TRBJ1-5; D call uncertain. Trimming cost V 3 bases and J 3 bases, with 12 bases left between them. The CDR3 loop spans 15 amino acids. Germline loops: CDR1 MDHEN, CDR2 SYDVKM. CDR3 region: CASSFLGSTNQPQHF. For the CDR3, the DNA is TGTGCCAGCAGTTTTCTGGGGTCCACCAATCAGCCCCAGCATTTT.

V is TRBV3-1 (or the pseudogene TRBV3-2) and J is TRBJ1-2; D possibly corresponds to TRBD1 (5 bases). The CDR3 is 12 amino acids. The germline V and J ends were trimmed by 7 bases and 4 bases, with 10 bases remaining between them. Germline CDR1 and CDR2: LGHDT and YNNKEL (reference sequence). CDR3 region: CASTGGGYGYTF. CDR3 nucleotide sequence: TGTGCCAGCACCGGGGGGGGCTATGGCTACACCTTC.

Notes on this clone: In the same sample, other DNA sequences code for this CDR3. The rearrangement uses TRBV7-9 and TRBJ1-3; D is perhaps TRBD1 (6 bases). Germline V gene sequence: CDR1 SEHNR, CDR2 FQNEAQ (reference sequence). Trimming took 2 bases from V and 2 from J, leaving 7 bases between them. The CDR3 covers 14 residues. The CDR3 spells CASSLTGPGNTIYF. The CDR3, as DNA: TGTGCCAGCAGCTTAACAGGGCCTGGAAACACCATATATTTT.

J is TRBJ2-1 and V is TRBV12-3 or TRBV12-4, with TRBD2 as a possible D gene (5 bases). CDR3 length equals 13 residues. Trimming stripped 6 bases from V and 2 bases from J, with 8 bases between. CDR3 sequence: CASSGGTYNEQFF. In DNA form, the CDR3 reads TGTGCCAGCAGCGGAGGAACCTACAATGAGCAGTTCTTC.